The 13 T cell receptor beta chains listed next were all sequenced from one sample in a study of blood T cell repertoires in COVID-19 (dated by TCRdb to the early 2020s). Library preparation employed the immunoSEQ multiplex PCR assay. TCRdb carries this immuneACCESS record with in-frame sequences only. Its versions omit some clonotypes, under half of them owing to an unresolved V gene in the studies checked, with the rest unexplained. For this sample there are about 190,000 clones; roughly 86% appear just once. The leading ten clones occupy 5% to 7% of the sample. Sequences were obtained from PBMCs or T cells enriched from blood (not recorded which). The receptors come from a man between 35 and 55 years old with acute COVID-19.

V gene TRBV23-1 combines with J gene TRBJ2-7; the match to TRBD1 covers 7 bases. TRBV23-1 is an ORF for which the function is uncertain. This CDR3 is 17 amino acids long. Unmatched junction bases numbered 16, after V lost 3 bases and J lost 5 bases. The CDR3 DNA sequence: TGCGCCAGCAGTCACCTACCGACAGGGCACAACAGCCACGAGCAGTACTTC. Amino acid sequence: CASSHLPTGHNSHEQYF.

The rearrangement uses TRBV28 and TRBJ1-5; 12 bases match TRBD1. Germline CDR1 reads MDHEN; CDR2 reads SYDVKM. The CDR3 runs 15 residues. The junction had 4 bases not matched to a gene; V was cut back by 8 bases and J by 2 bases. CDR3 nucleotides: TGTGCCAGCGCGGGACAGGGGGCTGGCAATCAGCCCCAGCATTTT. Encoded protein: CASAGQGAGNQPQHF.

With regard to this clone: The sample carries other DNA sequences with the same CDR3. The chain uses TRBV2 and TRBJ2-1; no reliable D call. Trimming cost V 4 bases and J 0 bases, with 10 bases left between them. The CDR3 spans 15 residues. Germline V gene sequence: CDR1 SNHLY, CDR2 FYNNEI. DNA for the CDR3: TGTGCCAGCAGTGCATCGGGTAGCTCCTACAATGAGCAGTTCTTC. Amino acids: CASSASGSSYNEQFF.

V usage is TRBV7-9 and J usage is TRBJ2-1; 11 nucleotides match TRBD1. The germline V gene has CDR1 SEHNR and CDR2 FQNEAQ (reference sequence). The length of the CDR3 is 15 residues. The V gene end was trimmed by 5 bases and the J gene end by 2 bases; junction bases not matched to a gene: 2. The CDR3 region is CASSGGQGAYNEQFF. In DNA, the CDR3 is TGTGCCAGCAGCGGGGGACAGGGGGCCTACAATGAGCAGTTCTTC. The full variable domain, completed using reference TRBV7-9 and TRBJ2-1, is DTGVSQNPRHKITKRGQNVTFRCDPISEHNRLYWYRQTLGQGPEFLTYFQNEAQLEKSRLLSDRFSAERPKGSFSTLEIQRTEQGDSAMYLCASSGGQGAYNEQFFGPGTRLTVL.

The rearrangement uses TRBV12-3 or TRBV12-4 and TRBJ1-3; TRBD1 matches at 8 bases. After removal of 6 bases from V and 4 bases from J, the junction contained 2 bases not matched to a gene. There are 13 residues in the CDR3. The CDR3 protein is CASRQGGGNTIYF. The CDR3 DNA is TGTGCCAGCAGACAGGGGGGAGGAAACACCATATATTTT.

There are a few counts of this clone. V and J are TRBV11-2 and TRBJ1-4; D remains ambiguous. V lost 1 base, J lost 8 bases, and 8 bases lay in between. The CDR3 contains 13 residues. CDR1 and CDR2 (germline): SGHAT, FQNNGV. The CDR3 region has the DNA TGTGCCAGCAGCTTAGGGACTTCCGAAAAACTGTTTTTT. Amino acids: CASSLGTSEKLFF.

The chain employs TRBV12-3 or TRBV12-4 and TRBJ2-1; D possibly corresponds to TRBD2 (6 bases). This CDR3 has 13 amino acids. V was cut by 6 bases and J by 2 bases, with 8 bases left in between. CDR3 amino acids: CASSGGTYNEQFF. DNA for the CDR3: TGTGCCAGCAGCGGGGGTACCTACAATGAGCAGTTCTTC.

This clone was recorded a few times. The V gene is TRBV5-1, the J gene TRBJ1-4, with D unresolved. The germline V gene encodes CDR1 SGHRS and CDR2 YFSETQ. V was pared by 8 bases and J by 12 bases, with 23 bases between. CDR3 size: 14 residues. The CDR3 sequence: CARDPPGPSGELFF. The CDR3, as DNA: TGCGCCAGAGACCCCCCTGGTCCAAGCGGCGAACTGTTTTTT. The whole variable domain, remainder taken from reference TRBV5-1 and TRBJ1-4, is KAGVTQTPRYLIKTRGQQVTLSCSPISGHRSVSWYQQTPGQGLQFLFEYFSETQRNKGNFPGRFSGRQFSNSRSEMNVSTLELGDSALYLCARDPPGPSGELFFGSGTQLSVL.

The chain combines TRBV28 with TRBJ2-7; the D is unclear. CDR3 length equals 12 residues. Deletions cut 5 bases from V and 11 bases from J, with 16 bases between. CDR1 and CDR2 from the germline V gene are MDHEN and SYDVKM. The CDR3 DNA sequence: TGTGCCAGCAGTGGCCAGACATCCCAGGAGTACTTC. Its translation: CASSGQTSQEYF.

Of note for this clone: Other nucleotide sequences from this sample produce the same CDR3. The V call is TRBV6-1, the J call TRBJ1-5; perhaps TRBD1 as D (6 bases). This CDR3 has 14 amino acids. V was cut by 1 base and J by 7 bases, with 11 bases left in between. The germline V gene encodes CDR1 MNHNS and CDR2 SASEGT. CDR3 sequence: CASSEGQGWQPQHF. CDR3 DNA: TGTGCCAGCAGTGAAGGGCAGGGGTGGCAGCCCCAGCATTTT.

In nucleotides, the CDR3 is TGTGCCTCTCGGGACAGGGGGCGCGGGGGCACCGGGGAGCTGTTTTTT. It translates to CASRDRGRGGTGELFF. The rearrangement links TRBV28 to TRBJ2-2; TRBD1 agrees at 12 bases. Germline V gene sequence: CDR1 MDHEN, CDR2 SYDVKM. The V segment lost 11 bases and the J segment 4 bases; nucleotides outside the gene matches: 11. The CDR3 length is 16 residues. The full variable domain, its missing parts supplied by reference TRBV28 and TRBJ2-2, is DVKVTQSSRYLVKRTGEKVFLECVQDMDHENMFWYRQDPGLGLRLIYFSYDVKMKEKGDIPEGYSVSREKKERFSLILESASTNQTSMYLCASRDRGRGGTGELFFGEGSRLTVL.

This chain links TRBV28 with TRBJ1-1; D remains unclear. Germline V gives CDR1 MDHEN, CDR2 SYDVKM. This CDR3 spans 14 amino acids. V was trimmed by 3 bases and J by 1 base, leaving 9 bases between them. The CDR3 sequence: CASSFGRSNTEAFF. DNA of the CDR3: TGTGCCAGCAGTTTCGGGAGATCGAACACTGAAGCTTTCTTT.

V and J are TRBV30 and TRBJ1-2, with 8 bases lining up with TRBD1. Germline V gene data show CDR1 as GTSNPN and CDR2 as SVGIG (reference sequence). Trimming at V came to 5 bases and at J to 4 bases, leaving 3 bases not matched to a gene. The CDR3 loop spans 12 amino acids. CDR3 region: CAWGTGGYGYTF. CDR3 DNA: TGTGCCTGGGGAACAGGGGGCTATGGCTACACCTTC.